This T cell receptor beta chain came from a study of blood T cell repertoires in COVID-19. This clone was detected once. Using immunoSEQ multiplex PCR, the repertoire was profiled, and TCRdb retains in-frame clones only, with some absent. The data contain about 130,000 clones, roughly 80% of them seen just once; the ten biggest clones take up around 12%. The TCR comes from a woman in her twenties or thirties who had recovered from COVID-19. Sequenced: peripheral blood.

CDR3 in DNA: TGTGCCAGCTCACCAGACAGGGAAGAGACCCAGTACTTC. Its translation is CASSPDREETQYF. The rearrangement links TRBV18 to TRBJ2-5, with 7 nucleotides matching TRBD1. V lost 2 bases to trimming and J lost 3 bases; unmatched junction nucleotides: 0. Germline loops: CDR1 KGHSH, CDR2 LQKENI. The CDR3 runs 13 residues.